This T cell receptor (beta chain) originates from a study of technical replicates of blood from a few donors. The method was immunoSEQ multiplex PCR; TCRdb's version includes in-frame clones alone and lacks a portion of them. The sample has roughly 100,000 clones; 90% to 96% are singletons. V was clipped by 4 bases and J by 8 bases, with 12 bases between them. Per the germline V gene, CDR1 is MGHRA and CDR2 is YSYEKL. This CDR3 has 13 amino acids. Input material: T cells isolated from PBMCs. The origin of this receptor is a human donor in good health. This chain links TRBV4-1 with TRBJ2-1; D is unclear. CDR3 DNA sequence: TGCGCCAGCAGCCGGAGCCCCCTTTATGAGCAGTTCTTC. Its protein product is CASSRSPLYEQFF.